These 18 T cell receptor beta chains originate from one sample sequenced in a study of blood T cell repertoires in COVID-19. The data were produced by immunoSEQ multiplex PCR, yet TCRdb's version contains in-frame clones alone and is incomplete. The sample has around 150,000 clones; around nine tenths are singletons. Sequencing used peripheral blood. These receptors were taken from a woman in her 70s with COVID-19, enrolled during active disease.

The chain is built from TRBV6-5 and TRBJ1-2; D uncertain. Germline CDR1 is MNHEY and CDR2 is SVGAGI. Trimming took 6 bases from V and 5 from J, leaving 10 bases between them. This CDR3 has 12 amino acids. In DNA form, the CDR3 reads TGTGCCAGCAGCAGGACTTCTTATGGCTACACCTTC. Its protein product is CASSRTSYGYTF.

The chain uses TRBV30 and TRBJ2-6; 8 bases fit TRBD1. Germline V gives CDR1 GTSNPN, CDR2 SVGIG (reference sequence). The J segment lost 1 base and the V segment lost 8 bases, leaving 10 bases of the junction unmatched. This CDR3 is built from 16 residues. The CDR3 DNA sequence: TGTGCCGGCTACCGGGGACAGGCTTCTGGGGCCAACGTCCTGACTTTC. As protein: CAGYRGQASGANVLTF.

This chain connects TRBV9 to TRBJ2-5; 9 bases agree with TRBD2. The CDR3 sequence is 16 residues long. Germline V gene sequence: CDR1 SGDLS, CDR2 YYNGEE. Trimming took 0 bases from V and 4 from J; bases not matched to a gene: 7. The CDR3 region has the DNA TGTGCCAGCAGCGTAGGGGTAGCGGGGGTATCAGAGACCCAGTACTTC. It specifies CASSVGVAGVSETQYF.

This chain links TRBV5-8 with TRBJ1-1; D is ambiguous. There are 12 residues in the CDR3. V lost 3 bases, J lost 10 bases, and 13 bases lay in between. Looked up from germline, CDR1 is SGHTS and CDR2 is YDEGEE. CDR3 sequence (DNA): TGTGCCAGCAGCTCTGGGGTGCGGGGAGCTTTCTTT. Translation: CASSSGVRGAFF.

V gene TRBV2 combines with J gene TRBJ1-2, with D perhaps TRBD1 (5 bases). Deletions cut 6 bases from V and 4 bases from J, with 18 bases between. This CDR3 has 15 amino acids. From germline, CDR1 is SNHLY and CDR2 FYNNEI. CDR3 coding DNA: TGTGCCAGCAGAGTTGAAGACAGACCTGTCTATGGCTACACCTTC. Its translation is CASRVEDRPVYGYTF.

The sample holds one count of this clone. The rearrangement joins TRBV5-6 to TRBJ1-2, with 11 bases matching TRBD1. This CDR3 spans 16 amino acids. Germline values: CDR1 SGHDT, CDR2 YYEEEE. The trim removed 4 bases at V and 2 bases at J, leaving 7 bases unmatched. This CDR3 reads CASSPGTGGANYGYTF. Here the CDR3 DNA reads TGTGCCAGCAGCCCCGGGACAGGGGGAGCAAACTATGGCTACACCTTC.

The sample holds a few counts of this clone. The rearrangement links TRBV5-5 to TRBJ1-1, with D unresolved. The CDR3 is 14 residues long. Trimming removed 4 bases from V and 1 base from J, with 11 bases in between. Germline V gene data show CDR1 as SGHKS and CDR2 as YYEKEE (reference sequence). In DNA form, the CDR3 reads TGTGCCAGCAGCGGGTACCTAGGGAACACTGAAGCTTTCTTT. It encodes CASSGYLGNTEAFF.

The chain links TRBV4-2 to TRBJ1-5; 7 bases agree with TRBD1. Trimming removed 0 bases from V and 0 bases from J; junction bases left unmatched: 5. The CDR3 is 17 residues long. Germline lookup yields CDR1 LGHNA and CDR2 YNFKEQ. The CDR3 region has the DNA TGTGCCAGCAGCCAAGAAGGGGGACAGTATAGCAATCAGCCCCAGCATTTT. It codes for CASSQEGGQYSNQPQHF.

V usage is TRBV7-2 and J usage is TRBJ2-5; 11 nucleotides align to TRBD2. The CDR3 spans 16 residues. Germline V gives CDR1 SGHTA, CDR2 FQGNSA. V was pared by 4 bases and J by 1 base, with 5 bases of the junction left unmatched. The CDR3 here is CASSYPGLAVQETQYF. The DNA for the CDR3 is TGTGCCAGCAGCTATCCGGGACTAGCGGTCCAAGAGACCCAGTACTTC. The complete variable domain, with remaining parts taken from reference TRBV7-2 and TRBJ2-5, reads GAGVSQSPSNKVTEKGKDVELRCDPISGHTALYWYRQSLGQGLEFLIYFQGNSAPDKSGLPSDRFSAERTGGSVSTLTIQRTQQEDSAVYLCASSYPGLAVQETQYFGPGTRLLVL.

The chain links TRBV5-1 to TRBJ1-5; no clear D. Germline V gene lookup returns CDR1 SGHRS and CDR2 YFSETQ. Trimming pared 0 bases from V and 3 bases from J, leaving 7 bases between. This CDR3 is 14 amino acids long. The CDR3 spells CASSLDGLNQPQHF. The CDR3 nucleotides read TGCGCCAGCAGCTTGGACGGACTCAATCAGCCCCAGCATTTT.

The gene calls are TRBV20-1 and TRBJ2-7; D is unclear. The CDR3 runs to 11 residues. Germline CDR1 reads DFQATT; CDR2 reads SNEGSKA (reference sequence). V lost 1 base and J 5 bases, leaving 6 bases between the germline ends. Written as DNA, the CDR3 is TGCAGTGCTAGAGCCCCAGACGAGCAGTACTTC. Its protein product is CSARAPDEQYF.

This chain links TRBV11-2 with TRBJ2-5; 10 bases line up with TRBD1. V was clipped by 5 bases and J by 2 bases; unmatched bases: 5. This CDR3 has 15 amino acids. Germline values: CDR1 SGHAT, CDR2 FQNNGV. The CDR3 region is CASSIGQGEQETQYF. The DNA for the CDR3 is TGTGCCAGCAGCATAGGACAGGGGGAGCAAGAGACCCAGTACTTC.

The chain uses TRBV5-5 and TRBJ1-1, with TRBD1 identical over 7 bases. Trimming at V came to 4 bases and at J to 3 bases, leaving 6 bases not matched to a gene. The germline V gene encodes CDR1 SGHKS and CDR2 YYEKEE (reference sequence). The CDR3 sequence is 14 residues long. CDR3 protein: CASSVGQAYTEAFF. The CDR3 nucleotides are TGTGCCAGCAGCGTAGGACAGGCCTACACTGAAGCTTTCTTT.

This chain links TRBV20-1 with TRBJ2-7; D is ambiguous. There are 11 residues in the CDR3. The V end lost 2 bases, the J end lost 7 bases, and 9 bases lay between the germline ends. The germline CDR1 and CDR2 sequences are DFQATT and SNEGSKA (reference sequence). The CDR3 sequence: CSARLAREQYF. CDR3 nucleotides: TGCAGTGCTAGACTGGCGAGGGAGCAGTACTTC.

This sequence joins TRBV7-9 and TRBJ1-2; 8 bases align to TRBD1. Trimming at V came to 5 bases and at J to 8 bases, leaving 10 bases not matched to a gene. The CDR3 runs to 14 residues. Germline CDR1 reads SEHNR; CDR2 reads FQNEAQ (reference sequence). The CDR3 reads CASSAQGQGRGYTF. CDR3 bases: TGTGCCAGCAGCGCCCAAGGACAGGGAAGGGGCTACACCTTC.

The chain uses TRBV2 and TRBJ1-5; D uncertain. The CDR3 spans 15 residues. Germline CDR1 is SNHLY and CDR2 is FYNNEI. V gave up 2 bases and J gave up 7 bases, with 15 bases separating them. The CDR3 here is CASSEWEGSRQPQHF. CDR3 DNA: TGTGCCAGCAGTGAATGGGAGGGATCGCGACAGCCCCAGCATTTT.

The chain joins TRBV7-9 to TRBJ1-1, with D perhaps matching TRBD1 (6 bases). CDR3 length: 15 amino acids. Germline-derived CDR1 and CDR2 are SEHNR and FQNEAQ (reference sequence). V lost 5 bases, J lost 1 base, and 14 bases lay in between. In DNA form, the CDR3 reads TGTGCCAGCAGCCCCCGGACAGCAAAGAACACTGAAGCTTTCTTT. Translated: CASSPRTAKNTEAFF.

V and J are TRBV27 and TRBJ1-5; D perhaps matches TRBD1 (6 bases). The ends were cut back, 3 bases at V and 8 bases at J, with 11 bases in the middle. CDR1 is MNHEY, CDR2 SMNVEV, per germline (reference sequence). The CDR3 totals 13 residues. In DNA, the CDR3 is TGTGCCAGCAGTTTCGCCAGGGGAGAGCCCCAGCATTTT. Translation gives CASSFARGEPQHF.